One and the same sample provided the 30 T cell receptor beta chains below, sequenced in a study of blood T cell repertoires in COVID-19. Some clones are missing from TCRdb's copy, which holds only in-frame ones; the method was immunoSEQ multiplex PCR. The table shows more than 70,000 clones, with around 77% occurring only once. The sequenced sample was peripheral blood. The origin of the receptors is a human donor in a cohort sampled during active COVID-19.

This clone was found once. The rearrangement links TRBV12-3 or TRBV12-4 to TRBJ1-3; D gene unclear. V lost 3 bases and J 4 bases, leaving 7 bases between the germline ends. The CDR3 spans 13 residues. Here the CDR3 DNA reads TGTGCCAGCAGTTTTAACTCGGGAAACACCATATATTTT. It is translated as CASSFNSGNTIYF.

This sequence joins TRBV27 and TRBJ2-7; D may be TRBD1 (6 bases). V was clipped by 5 bases and J by 0 bases, with 17 bases between them. This CDR3 comprises 16 residues. The germline gives CDR1 MNHEY, CDR2 SMNVEV (reference sequence). Written as DNA, the CDR3 is TGTGCCAGCAGTCCAAGGGGACACTCCCTCTCCTACGAGCAGTACTTC. This codes for CASSPRGHSLSYEQYF.

This clone was found a few times. V and J are TRBV2 and TRBJ2-7; 8 nucleotides line up with TRBD1. CDR3 length: 14 amino acids. The V gene's germline CDR1 is SNHLY and CDR2 FYNNEI. Trimming removed 6 bases from V and 0 bases from J; junction bases left unmatched: 4. In DNA form, the CDR3 reads TGTGCCAGCAGCCTTGACAGGGGCTCCTACGAGCAGTACTTC. Amino acid sequence: CASSLDRGSYEQYF.

V gene TRBV2 combines with J gene TRBJ2-1, with a tentative D call TRBD2 (6 bases). Germline-derived CDR1 and CDR2 are SNHLY and FYNNEI. V was shortened by 9 bases and J by 5 bases, with 17 bases between the two germline ends. The length of the CDR3 is 14 residues. CDR3 amino acids: CASHRDSGNNEQFF. The CDR3 DNA is TGTGCCAGTCATAGGGACTCCGGCAACAATGAGCAGTTCTTC.

The gene calls are TRBV6-2 or TRBV6-3 and TRBJ2-7; 8 positions match TRBD1. J was trimmed by 5 bases and V by 6 bases; bases with no gene match: 9. This CDR3 has 14 residues. Germline values: CDR1 MNHEY, CDR2 SVGEGT. The CDR3 region is CASSLSRGLNEQYF. In nucleotides, the CDR3 is TGTGCCAGCAGCCTATCCAGGGGGCTGAACGAGCAGTACTTC.

This clone was seen a single time. The V call is TRBV2, the J call TRBJ2-7; a possible D gene is TRBD1 (6 bases). Germline CDR1 and CDR2: SNHLY and FYNNEI. The CDR3 totals 13 residues. Trimming took off 7 bases at V and 3 bases at J, with 13 bases between the two ends. The CDR3 sequence: CASNRDKIYEQYF. For the CDR3, the DNA is TGTGCCAGCAATCGGGACAAAATCTACGAGCAGTACTTC. The full variable domain, rest sourced from reference TRBV2 and TRBJ2-7, is EPEVTQTPSHQVTQMGQEVILRCVPISNHLYFYWYRQILGQKVEFLVSFYNNEISEKSEIFDDQFSVERPDGSNFTLKIRSTKLEDSAMYFCASNRDKIYEQYFGPGTRLTVT.

This clone showed up just once. The chain is built from TRBV5-1 and TRBJ1-1; unclear D gene. With 4 bases removed from V and 3 bases from J, the gap between germline ends came to 16 bases. The CDR3 runs 15 residues. Germline V gene data show CDR1 as SGHRS and CDR2 as YFSETQ. CDR3 DNA sequence: TGCGCCAGCAGCGATACAGTGGTCGGGGACACTGAAGCTTTCTTT. It is translated as CASSDTVVGDTEAFF.

This clone was detected only once. The gene calls are TRBV11-3 and TRBJ2-3; 16 positions match TRBD2. The junction had 5 bases not matched to a gene; V was cut back by 4 bases and J by 1 base. The germline gives CDR1 SGHNT, CDR2 YENEEA. The CDR3 consists of 18 residues. This chain's CDR3 is CASSSGTSGGAGTDTQYF. The CDR3 bases are TGTGCCAGCAGCTCTGGGACTAGCGGGGGGGCCGGCACAGATACGCAGTATTTT.

V usage is TRBV28 and J usage is TRBJ1-5; a weak D match, TRBD1 (6 bases). Per the germline V gene, CDR1 is MDHEN and CDR2 is SYDVKM. The CDR3 extends over 15 amino acids. Trimming took 4 bases from V and 3 from J, leaving 13 bases between them. The CDR3 nucleotides are TGTGCCAGCAGTTACTTACAGGGTGACAATCAGCCCCAGCATTTT. This codes for CASSYLQGDNQPQHF.

The chain links TRBV11-2 to TRBJ2-5, with 16 bases lining up with TRBD2. Germline loops: CDR1 SGHAT, CDR2 FQNNGV. V dropped 6 bases and J dropped 8; count of bases not matched to a gene: 9. The CDR3 extends over 16 amino acids. CDR3 DNA: TGTGCCAGCAGGCCAACCGGGACTAGCGGGGGGGCTACCCAGTACTTC. Encoded protein: CASRPTGTSGGATQYF.

CDR3 sequence (DNA): TGTGCCAGCAGCCCATTATTTGTCAGCGGAATGGGCTACACCTTC. Translated, it gives CASSPLFVSGMGYTF. This chain uses TRBV6-2 or TRBV6-3 with TRBJ1-2, with D uncertain. The V gene's germline CDR1 is MNHEY and CDR2 SVGEGT. V was shortened by 6 bases and J by 8 bases, with 22 bases between the two germline ends. The CDR3 extends over 15 amino acids.

The chain employs TRBV14 and TRBJ2-7; maybe TRBD2 (5 bases). From germline, CDR1 is SGHDN and CDR2 FVKESK. Trimming stripped 0 bases from V and 1 base from J, with 10 bases between. CDR3 length: 15 residues. The chain's CDR3 is CASSQDSARSYEQYF. The DNA for the CDR3 is TGTGCCAGCAGCCAAGATAGCGCGCGGTCCTACGAGCAGTACTTC.

In this sample, this clone turned up a few times. The chain joins TRBV6-2 or TRBV6-3 to TRBJ1-5; possible D gene TRBD1, 6 bases. Germline values: CDR1 MNHEY, CDR2 SVGEGT. This CDR3 spans 16 amino acids. The V and J ends lost 4 bases and 4 bases respectively, with 17 bases between them. CDR3 loop: CASSSTRTAINQPQHF. CDR3 coding DNA: TGTGCCAGCAGTTCCACCCGGACAGCCATTAATCAGCCCCAGCATTTT.

The gene calls are TRBV6-5 and TRBJ2-7; 8 positions agree with TRBD1. The CDR3 is made up of 15 amino acids. The V and J ends lost 6 bases and 4 bases, in that order; junction bases with no gene match: 11. Germline V gene data show CDR1 as MNHEY and CDR2 as SVGAGI. DNA for the CDR3: TGTGCCAGCAGCGGATACAGGACAGGGAATTACGAGCAGTACTTC. Translated: CASSGYRTGNYEQYF.

This clone showed up just a few times. The chain recombines TRBV28 with TRBJ1-2; 10 bases align to TRBD1. The V segment lost 3 bases and the J segment 6 bases; nucleotides outside the gene matches: 4. Per the germline V gene, CDR1 is MDHEN and CDR2 is SYDVKM. The CDR3 runs 14 residues. CDR3 coding DNA: TGTGCCAGCAGTTTCGGGACAGGGGTGGATGGCTACACCTTC. It encodes CASSFGTGVDGYTF.

This chain uses TRBV19 with TRBJ1-5, with TRBD1 matching over 9 bases. Germline CDR1 LNHDA, CDR2 SQIVND (reference sequence). The CDR3 runs to 16 residues. The V segment lost 3 bases and the J segment 3 bases; nucleotides outside the gene matches: 6. CDR3 nucleotide sequence: TGTGCCAGTAGTATTACAGGGGGCCTAATCAATCAGCCCCAGCATTTT. Its translation is CASSITGGLINQPQHF. The entire variable domain, with the rest obtained from reference TRBV19 and TRBJ1-5, is as follows: DGGITQSPKYLFRKEGQNVTLSCEQNLNHDAMYWYRQDPGQGLRLIYYSQIVNDFQKGDIAEGYSVSREKKESFPLTVTSAQKNPTAFYLCASSITGGLINQPQHFGDGTRLSIL.

There are a few counts of this clone. CDR3 in amino acids: CASSISQGSNQPQHF. CDR3 bases: TGTGCCAGTAGTATAAGTCAGGGGAGCAATCAGCCCCAGCATTTT. The rearrangement uses TRBV19 and TRBJ1-5; D perhaps matches TRBD1 (6 bases). CDR1 and CDR2 (germline): LNHDA, SQIVND (reference sequence). CDR3 length: 15 residues. V was cut by 2 bases and J by 1 base, with 9 bases left in between. Full variable domain (missing parts from reference TRBV19 and TRBJ1-5): DGGITQSPKYLFRKEGQNVTLSCEQNLNHDAMYWYRQDPGQGLRLIYYSQIVNDFQKGDIAEGYSVSREKKESFPLTVTSAQKNPTAFYLCASSISQGSNQPQHFGDGTRLSIL.

The V and J genes are TRBV19 and TRBJ1-3; D is unresolved. The CDR3 totals 16 residues. Trimming left V 5 bases short and J 2 bases short, with 16 bases between. Germline lookup yields CDR1 LNHDA and CDR2 SQIVND (reference sequence). CDR3 DNA sequence: TGTGCCAGTAGTGCCCGTGGAGGGTTTACTGGAAACACCATATATTTT. Protein sequence: CASSARGGFTGNTIYF.

This chain joins TRBV18 and TRBJ1-1; no clear D gene. V gave up 2 bases and J gave up 5 bases, with 12 bases separating them. There are 14 residues in the CDR3. Germline-derived CDR1 and CDR2 are KGHSH and LQKENI. CDR3: CASSPGMRETEAFF. The CDR3 nucleotides read TGTGCCAGCTCACCAGGGATGCGGGAGACTGAAGCTTTCTTT.

The rearrangement uses TRBV5-1 and TRBJ1-6; D perhaps matches TRBD1 (6 bases). V lost 2 bases and J lost 8, with 17 bases in between. CDR1 is SGHRS and CDR2 is YFSETQ in the germline V gene. CDR3 length: 16 amino acids. CDR3 sequence: CASSFGGAPIDSPLHF. In DNA form, the CDR3 reads TGCGCCAGCAGCTTTGGGGGGGCGCCAATTGATTCACCCCTCCACTTT.

J is TRBJ2-1 and V is TRBV5-1; TRBD2 matches at 14 bases. The CDR3 contains 17 residues. Germline-derived CDR1 and CDR2 are SGHRS and YFSETQ. Trimming removed 4 bases from V and 7 bases from J; junction bases left unmatched: 10. CDR3: CASSPPTGTSGGNEQFF. In DNA, the CDR3 is TGCGCCAGCAGCCCGCCCACCGGGACTAGCGGGGGTAATGAGCAGTTCTTC. The variable domain in full, completed from reference TRBV5-1 and TRBJ2-1, reads KAGVTQTPRYLIKTRGQQVTLSCSPISGHRSVSWYQQTPGQGLQFLFEYFSETQRNKGNFPGRFSGRQFSNSRSEMNVSTLELGDSALYLCASSPPTGTSGGNEQFFGPGTRLTVL.

The V and J genes are TRBV11-2 and TRBJ2-3; the match to TRBD1 covers 7 bases. This CDR3 is 15 amino acids long. With V trimmed by 1 base and J by 1 base, 2 bases remained unmatched. CDR1 SGHAT and CDR2 FQNNGV come from the germline V gene. This chain's CDR3 is CASSLGQGGTDTQYF. As DNA, the CDR3 is TGTGCCAGCAGCTTAGGGCAGGGGGGCACAGATACGCAGTATTTT. Based on the CDR3 plus reference TRBV11-2 and TRBJ2-3, the full variable domain is EAGVAQSPRYKIIEKRQSVAFWCNPISGHATLYWYQQILGQGPKLLIQFQNNGVVDDSQLPKDRFSAERLKGVDSTLKIQPAKLEDSAVYLCASSLGQGGTDTQYFGPGTRLTVL.

The chain employs TRBV2 and TRBJ1-5; possibly TRBD1 for D (5 bases). Between the trimmed V and J ends, which lost 7 bases and 0 bases, there was a span of 13 bases. The germline V gene encodes CDR1 SNHLY and CDR2 FYNNEI. This CDR3 comprises 15 residues. This chain's CDR3 is CASTSGGYSNQPQHF. CDR3 coding DNA: TGTGCCAGCACCTCCGGGGGTTATAGCAATCAGCCCCAGCATTTT.

This chain joins TRBV9 and TRBJ2-5, with D tentatively TRBD2 (5 bases). CDR3 size: 13 residues. Trimming left V 4 bases short and J 9 bases short, with 16 bases between. From germline, CDR1 is SGDLS and CDR2 YYNGEE. In nucleotides, the CDR3 is TGTGCCAGCAGCTTCGGGAACCTTGGGGCCCAGTACTTC. Amino acid sequence: CASSFGNLGAQYF.

Note on this clone: This same CDR3 is encoded by further DNA sequences in the sample. The genes are TRBV7-6 and TRBJ2-7; TRBD2 aligns across 10 bases. The V segment lost 1 base and the J segment 3 bases; nucleotides outside the gene matches: 6. The CDR3 length is 16 residues. Germline assignment: CDR1 SGHVS and CDR2 FNYEAQ. The DNA for the CDR3 is TGTGCCAGCAGCTTAGGTATAGCGGGGGGCAGCTACGAGCAGTACTTC. Its translation is CASSLGIAGGSYEQYF.

The V call is TRBV12-5, the J call TRBJ2-5; 11 nucleotides agree with TRBD2. Trimming took 0 bases from V and 4 from J; bases not matched to a gene: 4. Germline CDR1 reads LGHNT; CDR2 reads FRNRAP. The CDR3 totals 16 residues. The CDR3 protein is CASGLVTSGDPETQYF. For the CDR3, the DNA is TGTGCTAGTGGTTTGGTGACTAGCGGGGACCCAGAGACCCAGTACTTC.

The chain joins TRBV28 to TRBJ1-5; D is perhaps TRBD1 (5 bases). With 6 bases removed from V and 0 bases from J, the gap between germline ends came to 9 bases. The germline gives CDR1 MDHEN, CDR2 SYDVKM. This CDR3 is built from 14 residues. CDR3 sequence reads: CASRLDISNQPQHF. The CDR3 DNA sequence: TGTGCCAGCAGACTGGACATTAGCAATCAGCCCCAGCATTTT.

This clone was counted between two and nine times. V and J are TRBV18 and TRBJ2-7, with no clear D. CDR3 size: 8 residues. Germline V gives CDR1 KGHSH, CDR2 LQKENI. The CDR3 is CASSSRPV. DNA for the CDR3: TGTGCCAGCTCATCCAGGCCGGTC.

This chain connects TRBV5-1 to TRBJ1-2; 7 bases match TRBD1. Germline-derived CDR1 and CDR2 are SGHRS and YFSETQ. The junction had 9 bases not matched to a gene; V was cut back by 1 base and J by 6 bases. This CDR3 is 15 amino acids long. CDR3: CASSLSGTATNGYTF. The CDR3 DNA reads TGCGCCAGCAGCTTGTCTGGGACAGCTACCAATGGCTACACCTTC.

This clone has a single count. V gene TRBV9 combines with J gene TRBJ2-7, with 9 nucleotides matching TRBD2. V lost 0 bases to trimming and J lost 4 bases; unmatched junction nucleotides: 8. This CDR3 spans 16 amino acids. Germline V gene sequence: CDR1 SGDLS, CDR2 YYNGEE. The CDR3 region is CASSVVGTSSWYEQYF. For the CDR3, the DNA is TGTGCCAGCAGCGTAGTAGGGACTAGCAGCTGGTACGAGCAGTACTTC. The variable domain in full, completed from reference TRBV9 and TRBJ2-7, reads DSGVTQTPKHLITATGQRVTLRCSPRSGDLSVYWYQQSLDQGLQFLIQYYNGEERAKGNILERFSAQQFPDLHSELNLSSLELGDSALYFCASSVVGTSSWYEQYFGPGTRLTVT.